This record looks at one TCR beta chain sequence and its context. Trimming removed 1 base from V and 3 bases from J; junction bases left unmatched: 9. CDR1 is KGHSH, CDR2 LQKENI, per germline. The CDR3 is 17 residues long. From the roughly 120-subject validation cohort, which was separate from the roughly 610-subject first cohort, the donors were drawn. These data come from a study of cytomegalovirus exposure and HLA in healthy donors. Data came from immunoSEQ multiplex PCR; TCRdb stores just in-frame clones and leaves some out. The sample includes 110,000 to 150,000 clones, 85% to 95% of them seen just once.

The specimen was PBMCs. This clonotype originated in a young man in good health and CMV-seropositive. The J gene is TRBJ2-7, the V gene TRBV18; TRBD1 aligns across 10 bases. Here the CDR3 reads CASSPLRTGGINYEQYF. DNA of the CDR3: TGTGCCAGCTCACCACTCAGGACAGGGGGTATTAACTACGAGCAGTACTTC.